Below are 30 T cell receptor beta chains sequenced from a single sample in a study of CD8+ T cells in alopecia areata. Treatment indicated: oral pan-JAK inhibitor, 5-10 mg twice daily. TCR sequencing used cDNA made by reverse transcription of extracted RNA. TCRdb's copy holds only in-frame clones and misses some; the assay was immunoSEQ multiplex PCR. This table holds fewer than 350,000 clones, roughly 50% found once. The starting material was CD4+ T cells sorted from blood, obtained at week 24, from a patient treated with tofacitinib. The receptor source for this set is a human donor with alopecia areata.

This clone was counted only a few times. This sequence joins TRBV29-1 and TRBJ2-3; D is unclear. The ends were cut back, 6 bases at V and 1 base at J, with 8 bases in the middle. Germline-derived CDR1 and CDR2 are SQVTM and ANQGSEA. This CDR3 region has 12 residues. Here the CDR3 DNA reads TGCAGCGTGATGACCGGCACAGATACGCAGTATTTT. Its protein is CSVMTGTDTQYF.

The genes are TRBV4-2 and TRBJ1-6; D may be TRBD1 (6 bases). The V and J ends lost 0 bases and 9 bases respectively, with 15 bases between them. The CDR3 totals 16 residues. The germline V gene has CDR1 LGHNA and CDR2 YNFKEQ. CDR3 in amino acids: CASSQDPQGRISPLHF. The DNA for the CDR3 is TGTGCCAGCAGCCAAGATCCGCAGGGGCGCATTTCACCCCTCCACTTT.

The gene calls are TRBV30 and TRBJ1-1, with a possible D match to TRBD1 (6 bases). Trimming took 0 bases from V and 7 from J, leaving 18 bases between them. Germline V gene sequence: CDR1 GTSNPN, CDR2 SVGIG (reference sequence). CDR3 size: 15 residues. Written as DNA, the CDR3 is TGTGCCTGGAGTGTGTTACCAGGGGATGAGGGTGAAGCTTTCTTT. It is translated as CAWSVLPGDEGEAFF.

This clone was seen a handful of times. The chain carries TRBV7-2 and TRBJ2-5; either TRBD1 or TRBD2 may supply D (5 bases each). The CDR3 has 14 amino acids. Trimming stripped 5 bases from V and 5 bases from J, with 15 bases between. Germline loops: CDR1 SGHTA, CDR2 FQGNSA. The CDR3 DNA follows: TGTGCCAGCAGCGCAGGGAGAGCGAGGGAGACCCAGTACTTC. Protein: CASSAGRARETQYF.

This clone occurred once. No conserved phenylalanine or tryptophan ends this CDR3, so it is likely a read error. It is unclear where the CDR3 begins or ends on the DNA, so no DNA is shown, and the CDR3 is as TCRdb lists it. This chain links TRBV7-2 with TRBJ2-3; TRBD2, the D gene given by the table, was not confirmed from the DNA. The CDR3 totals 13 residues, both ends included. Germline assignment: CDR1 SGHTA and CDR2 FQGNSA. CDR3 loop: CASSLEASGGPSI.

This chain connects TRBV7-2 to TRBJ2-7, with a possible D match to TRBD2 (6 bases). The V gene's germline CDR1 is SGHTA and CDR2 FQGNSA. CDR3 length: 14 residues. Trimming cost V 4 bases and J 7 bases, with 17 bases left between them. The CDR3: CASSYAGSAGEQYF. In DNA, the CDR3 is TGTGCCAGCAGCTACGCGGGTTCTGCGGGAGAGCAGTACTTC.

For this clone: In this CDR3 the conserved last residue, phenylalanine or tryptophan, is missing, so a read error is likely. It is unclear where the CDR3 begins or ends on the DNA, so no DNA is shown, and the CDR3 is as TCRdb lists it. The chain is built from TRBV29-1 and TRBJ1-1; TRBD1 is taken as the D call from the table, unchecked against the DNA. Inclusive of both ends, the CDR3 amounts to 8 amino acids. Germline-derived CDR1 and CDR2 are SQVTM and ANQGSEA. This CDR3 is CSVEEGQI.

The chain combines TRBV5-4 with TRBJ1-2; D gene ambiguous. There are 13 residues in the CDR3. Trimming stripped 2 bases from V and 3 bases from J, with 8 bases between. Germline CDR1 reads SGHNT; CDR2 reads YYREEE (reference sequence). In DNA form, the CDR3 reads TGTGCCAGCAGCTTCTGGCAGGACTATGGCTACACCTTC. This sequence encodes CASSFWQDYGYTF.

V gene TRBV19 combines with J gene TRBJ2-5; 7 nucleotides line up with TRBD1. Per germline, CDR1 LNHDA and CDR2 SQIVND (reference sequence). The CDR3 length is 15 residues. Trimming took 6 bases from V and 1 from J; bases not matched to a gene: 8. The CDR3 coding sequence is TGTGCCAGTAGCACTACAGGGGCGGGCCAAGAGACCCAGTACTTC. Translated: CASSTTGAGQETQYF. The variable domain in full, with the rest retrieved from reference TRBV19 and TRBJ2-5, is DGGITQSPKYLFRKEGQNVTLSCEQNLNHDAMYWYRQDPGQGLRLIYYSQIVNDFQKGDIAEGYSVSREKKESFPLTVTSAQKNPTAFYLCASSTTGAGQETQYFGPGTRLLVL.

The V call is TRBV14, the J call TRBJ1-2; D is unclear. Trimming took 6 bases from V and 2 from J, leaving 16 bases between them. The CDR3 totals 15 residues. CDR1 SGHDN and CDR2 FVKESK come from the germline V gene. CDR3 sequence (DNA): TGTGCCAGCAGTTTGGCGGGGAGCACCAACTATGGCTACACCTTC. Translated: CASSLAGSTNYGYTF.

The chain carries TRBV5-1 and TRBJ1-6, with 7 bases aligning to TRBD1. Germline trimming cut 0 bases from V and 9 bases from J; bases unmatched to any gene: 3. The CDR3 totals 14 residues. Germline V gene data show CDR1 as SGHRS and CDR2 as YFSETQ. The CDR3 sequence: CASSLARGVSPLHF. CDR3 sequence (DNA): TGCGCCAGCAGCTTGGCCAGGGGGGTTTCACCCCTCCACTTT.

The chain employs TRBV10-3 and TRBJ1-1; TRBD1 agrees at 9 bases. V shed 8 bases, J shed 4 bases, and the junction held 14 bases outside the gene matches. Per the germline V gene, CDR1 is ENHRY and CDR2 is SYGVKD. This CDR3 spans 16 amino acids. CDR3 region: CAIGGMDRGFGTEAFF. The CDR3 DNA reads as TGTGCCATCGGGGGCATGGACAGGGGATTTGGCACTGAAGCTTTCTTT.

V usage is TRBV30 and J usage is TRBJ2-6, with 7 bases identical to TRBD1. The J segment lost 2 bases and the V segment lost 0 bases, leaving 1 base of the junction unmatched. Germline lookup yields CDR1 GTSNPN and CDR2 SVGIG (reference sequence). The length of the CDR3 is 15 residues. This CDR3 is CAWSVQGPGANVLTF. CDR3 DNA sequence: TGTGCCTGGAGTGTACAGGGGCCTGGGGCCAACGTCCTGACTTTC.

The chain carries TRBV25-1 and TRBJ1-5, with D unresolved. This CDR3 has 14 amino acids. Trimming shortened V by 2 bases and J by 9 bases, and 14 bases separated the two germline ends. Looked up from germline, CDR1 is MGHDK and CDR2 is SYGVNS. The CDR3 loop is CASSEAGGERPQHF. CDR3 bases: TGTGCCAGCAGTGAAGCGGGTGGGGAGCGGCCCCAGCATTTT.

The rearrangement uses TRBV7-2 and TRBJ1-4, with D possibly being TRBD1 (6 bases). Trimming left V 5 bases short and J 12 bases short, with 16 bases between. Germline V gives CDR1 SGHTA, CDR2 FQGNSA. This CDR3 is 13 amino acids long. The CDR3 DNA is TGTGCCAGCAGCCTTACAGGGATAGGGGAACTGTTTTTT. Amino acids: CASSLTGIGELFF.

This chain links TRBV29-1 with TRBJ1-1; D remains unclear. Germline CDR1 and CDR2: SQVTM and ANQGSEA. V gave up 6 bases and J gave up 4 bases, with 12 bases separating them. The length of the CDR3 is 12 residues. The CDR3 reads CSVRDPGTEAFF. CDR3 bases: TGCAGCGTCCGGGATCCCGGCACTGAAGCTTTCTTT.

This clone showed up many times. The chain couples TRBV7-9 to TRBJ1-6; no clear D. V was clipped by 0 bases and J by 12 bases, with 6 bases between them. The CDR3 has 12 amino acids. CDR1 SEHNR and CDR2 FQNEAQ come from the germline V gene (reference sequence). CDR3 sequence: CASSLAEGPLHF. The CDR3 DNA follows: TGTGCCAGCAGCTTAGCGGAGGGACCCCTCCACTTT.

Only a few counts were recorded for this clone. The chain uses TRBV11-2 and TRBJ1-2, with D unclear. Germline V gene data show CDR1 as SGHAT and CDR2 as FQNNGV. The CDR3 has 17 residues. Trimming took off 6 bases at V and 1 base at J, with 21 bases between the two ends. The CDR3 spells CASRHTANSGLNYGYTF. The CDR3 bases are TGTGCCAGCAGACACACGGCAAATTCGGGTCTTAACTATGGCTACACCTTC.

The chain links TRBV6-4 to TRBJ1-6; 9 positions match TRBD1. The germline gives CDR1 MRHNA, CDR2 SNTAGT. The V gene end was trimmed by 4 bases and the J gene end by 8 bases; junction bases not matched to a gene: 6. This CDR3 comprises 15 residues. CDR3 residues: CASSVSTGGYSPLHF. CDR3 nucleotides: TGTGCCAGCAGTGTTTCGACAGGGGGGTATTCACCCCTCCACTTT.

The V gene is TRBV28, the J gene TRBJ2-4; 7 positions agree with TRBD1. The V gene's germline CDR1 is MDHEN and CDR2 SYDVKM. This CDR3 has 12 amino acids. Unmatched junction bases numbered 1, after V lost 4 bases and J lost 7 bases. CDR3 bases: TGTGCCAGCAGTTCCAGGGGGAACATTCAGTACTTC. It yields the protein CASSSRGNIQYF.

The rearrangement joins TRBV7-2 to TRBJ1-5; TRBD1 aligns across 7 bases. CDR1 and CDR2 (germline): SGHTA, FQGNSA. The CDR3 covers 15 residues. J lost 3 bases, V lost 5 bases, and 7 bases had no gene match. The DNA for the CDR3 is TGTGCCAGCAGCGTACGGACAGGATTCAATCAGCCCCAGCATTTT. Encoded protein: CASSVRTGFNQPQHF.

The CDR3 coding sequence is TGCGCCAGCAGCTCCTTAGCGGGGGGCAAAGAGACCCAGTACTTC. It yields the protein CASSSLAGGKETQYF. The genes are TRBV5-1 and TRBJ2-5; TRBD2 matches at 10 bases. The CDR3 loop spans 15 amino acids. Trimming at V came to 3 bases and at J to 3 bases, leaving 5 bases not matched to a gene. The germline CDR1 and CDR2 sequences are SGHRS and YFSETQ.

V is TRBV14 and J is TRBJ2-1; D gene ambiguous. V lost 3 bases to trimming and J lost 3 bases, with 15 bases between them. The CDR3 has 16 residues. CDR1 is SGHDN and CDR2 is FVKESK in the germline V gene. The CDR3 loop reads CASSQGLGLGYNEQFF. In nucleotides, the CDR3 is TGTGCCAGCAGCCAGGGTTTGGGGTTGGGCTACAATGAGCAGTTCTTC.

This clone appeared a few times. V gene TRBV29-1 combines with J gene TRBJ2-1, with 8 bases fitting TRBD1. The length of the CDR3 is 13 residues. Looked up from germline, CDR1 is SQVTM and CDR2 is ANQGSEA. J gave up 6 bases and V 6 bases, and 7 bases lay outside the gene matches. DNA of the CDR3: TGCAGCGTAGAACATACAGGGGGCAATGAGCAGTTCTTC. Its translation is CSVEHTGGNEQFF.

The J gene is TRBJ2-1, the V gene TRBV29-1; D is possibly TRBD2 (5 bases). V was trimmed by 3 bases and J by 0 bases, leaving 6 bases between them. Germline CDR1 and CDR2: SQVTM and ANQGSEA. The CDR3 runs 13 residues. CDR3 in DNA: TGCAGCGTTGAGGGAGACTCCTACAATGAGCAGTTCTTC. This translates into CSVEGDSYNEQFF.

The chain is built from TRBV30 and TRBJ1-5; 9 nucleotides align to TRBD1. The CDR3 has 15 residues. Germline V gene sequence: CDR1 GTSNPN, CDR2 SVGIG (reference sequence). J was trimmed by 7 bases and V by 3 bases; bases with no gene match: 10. CDR3 amino acids: CAWSPRDRVRQPQHF. The CDR3 DNA reads as TGTGCCTGGAGCCCCCGGGACAGGGTACGACAGCCCCAGCATTTT.

This clone was counted between two and nine times. The V gene is TRBV6-5, the J gene TRBJ1-1, with D hard to call. The CDR3 extends over 12 amino acids. Per the germline V gene, CDR1 is MNHEY and CDR2 is SVGAGI. The V gene lost 6 bases and the J gene lost 0 bases, with 5 bases spanning the gap. The CDR3 DNA reads as TGTGCCAGCAGGAGACTGAACACTGAAGCTTTCTTT. Amino acids: CASRRLNTEAFF.

This clone was counted a few times. Relative to the germline gene, one junction end is altered; a read error may explain this. This chain connects TRBV2 to TRBJ1-5; 9 bases map to TRBD1. Germline V gene sequence: CDR1 SNHLY, CDR2 FYNNEI. The CDR3 covers 13 residues. This CDR3 is CASSEGQGQPQHF. DNA for the CDR3: TGTGCCAGCAGCGAAGGACAGGGGCAGCCCCAGCATTTT.

V and J are TRBV28 and TRBJ2-3; D is possibly TRBD2 (5 bases). V gave up 11 bases and J gave up 6 bases, with 15 bases separating them. Looked up from germline, CDR1 is MDHEN and CDR2 is SYDVKM. This CDR3 has 12 residues. The CDR3 nucleotides are TGTGCCGGCCACGGGGAATTGGATACGCAGTATTTT. Amino acid sequence: CAGHGELDTQYF.

The rearrangement uses TRBV30 and TRBJ1-6, with a possible D match to TRBD1 (5 bases). V was pared by 3 bases and J by 8 bases, with 20 bases between. There are 16 residues in the CDR3. Per germline, CDR1 GTSNPN and CDR2 SVGIG (reference sequence). The DNA of the CDR3 is TGTGCCTGGAGGCCCTTATTCGGACAATGGGATTCACCCCTCCACTTT. This sequence encodes CAWRPLFGQWDSPLHF.